Shown below are 2 T cell receptor beta chains from a single sample sequenced in a study of cytomegalovirus exposure and HLA in healthy donors. A multiplex PCR was run with 60 Vbeta primers and 13 Jbeta primers. Assay used: immunoSEQ multiplex PCR; TCRdb lists only in-frame clones, some missing. The profile shows 160,000 or so clones, around three quarters of them singletons. The sample comprised PBMCs. These receptors were collected from a man between 40 and 49 years old in good health and CMV-seronegative.

The DNA for the CDR3 is TGTGCCAGCAGCTCCATGGCAGGTACCACTGAAGCTTTCTTT. Amino acid sequence: CASSSMAGTTEAFF. V is TRBV11-1 and J is TRBJ1-1; D call uncertain. Trimming left V 4 bases short and J 4 bases short, with 13 bases between. The CDR3 runs 14 residues. From germline, CDR1 is SGHAT and CDR2 FQDESV (reference sequence).

This sequence joins TRBV9 and TRBJ2-5; D unclear. The CDR3 loop spans 15 amino acids. V was clipped by 1 base and J by 1 base, with 11 bases between them. Germline values: CDR1 SGDLS, CDR2 YYNGEE. CDR3 sequence reads: CASSVSADFQETQYF. CDR3 nucleotide sequence: TGTGCCAGCAGCGTAAGTGCGGATTTCCAAGAGACCCAGTACTTC. Looking up the rest from reference TRBV9 and TRBJ2-5 gives the full variable domain: DSGVTQTPKHLITATGQRVTLRCSPRSGDLSVYWYQQSLDQGLQFLIQYYNGEERAKGNILERFSAQQFPDLHSELNLSSLELGDSALYFCASSVSADFQETQYFGPGTRLLVL.